One sample yielded the 32 T cell receptor beta chains listed below, sequenced in a study of Graves' ophthalmopathy and Graves' hyperthyroidism. For repertoire sequencing, the TCR beta CDR3 regions were amplified from RNA transcripts. First-round RT-PCR relied on HTBI primers, and a second-round multiplex PCR came next. A single record per CDR3 protein comes from TCRdb applying MiXCR to the multiplex PCR reads. The sample lists 300,000 or so distinct CDR3 sequences; 15% to 20% were seen once. Source material: peripheral blood. These receptors all come from an adult man with Graves' ophthalmopathy.

This clonotype was seen repeatedly, ten times or more. This chain uses TRBV12-3 or TRBV12-4 with TRBJ2-7; 8 positions agree with TRBD1. The CDR3 is 15 residues long. V lost 4 bases to trimming and J lost 2 bases; unmatched junction nucleotides: 7. The CDR3 DNA reads TGTGCCAGCAGTTACTCACAGGGGGTAGCCTACGAGCAGTACTTC. Translation gives CASSYSQGVAYEQYF.

This clonotype was recorded at least ten times. This chain connects TRBV18 to TRBJ2-7, with 12 bases aligning to TRBD2. The germline CDR1 and CDR2 sequences are KGHSH and LQKENI. V was clipped by 4 bases and J by 5 bases; unmatched bases: 9. The CDR3 is 16 amino acids. The CDR3 loop reads CASSLGPTSGSHEQYF. The CDR3 nucleotides are TGTGCCAGCTCACTGGGGCCGACTAGCGGGAGTCACGAGCAGTACTTC.

This clonotype was seen ten or more times. The genes are TRBV20-1 and TRBJ2-7; D perhaps matches TRBD2 (6 bases). V lost 3 bases and J lost 2, with 14 bases in between. The CDR3 spans 14 residues. CDR1 and CDR2 (germline): DFQATT, SNEGSKA (reference sequence). The CDR3 spells CSARRLARTYEQYF. DNA for the CDR3: TGCAGTGCTAGGAGGCTAGCGCGCACCTACGAGCAGTACTTC.

In its sample, this clonotype was seen many times. The chain is built from TRBV6-5 and TRBJ2-2, with D unresolved. The V and J ends lost 6 bases and 0 bases respectively, with 11 bases between them. From germline, CDR1 is MNHEY and CDR2 SVGAGI. This CDR3 comprises 15 residues. The CDR3 reads CASSYSDANTGELFF. As DNA, the CDR3 is TGTGCCAGCAGCTATTCGGACGCGAACACCGGGGAGCTGTTTTTT.

In its sample, this clonotype was seen many times. The chain carries TRBV29-1 and TRBJ2-7; the match to TRBD2 covers 12 bases. CDR3 length: 14 amino acids. The J segment lost 2 bases and the V segment lost 6 bases, leaving 5 bases of the junction unmatched. Germline CDR1 reads SQVTM; CDR2 reads ANQGSEA. The CDR3 here is CSVEGLAGAYEQYF. The CDR3 DNA reads as TGCAGCGTCGAGGGACTAGCGGGCGCCTACGAGCAGTACTTC.

In its sample, this clonotype was seen many times. The genes are TRBV20-1 and TRBJ1-5; no definite D call. This CDR3 comprises 16 residues. Between the trimmed V and J ends, which lost 0 bases and 2 bases, there was a span of 14 bases. Germline V gives CDR1 DFQATT, CDR2 SNEGSKA (reference sequence). The CDR3, as DNA: TGCAGTGCTAGAGATCTTAAGTCCGCGGGCAATCAGCCCCAGCATTTT. Its translation: CSARDLKSAGNQPQHF.

This clonotype was observed many times. The V gene is TRBV5-1, the J gene TRBJ1-2; maybe TRBD1 (5 bases). The germline gives CDR1 SGHRS, CDR2 YFSETQ. The CDR3 spans 15 residues. Trimming pared 2 bases from V and 5 bases from J, leaving 16 bases between. The CDR3 nucleotides are TGCGCCAGCAGCTTACCTGGCAGGGAATCGTATGGCTACACCTTC. It encodes CASSLPGRESYGYTF.

The rearrangement joins TRBV18 to TRBJ2-2; D call uncertain. Germline-derived CDR1 and CDR2 are KGHSH and LQKENI. Trimming cost V 5 bases and J 2 bases, with 15 bases left between them. The CDR3 has 16 amino acids. CDR3 in amino acids: CASSWVVTANTGELFF. The CDR3 DNA follows: TGTGCCAGCTCATGGGTGGTCACAGCCAACACCGGGGAGCTGTTTTTT. Filled out from reference TRBV18 and TRBJ2-2, the complete variable domain reads NAGVMQNPRHLVRRRGQEARLRCSPMKGHSHVYWYRQLPEEGLKFMVYLQKENIIDESGMPKERFSAEFPKEGPSILRIQQVVRGDSAAYFCASSWVVTANTGELFFGEGSRLTVL.

There are many counts of this clonotype. The V call is TRBV12-3 or TRBV12-4, the J call TRBJ2-7, with 7 bases identical to TRBD1. J lost 5 bases, V lost 5 bases, and 9 bases had no gene match. The CDR3 has 14 amino acids. The CDR3 loop reads CASSPSGGRNEQYF. The CDR3 nucleotides read TGTGCCAGCAGTCCCTCAGGGGGTCGGAACGAGCAGTACTTC.

This clonotype was found many times. V and J are TRBV11-2 and TRBJ2-7; TRBD2 might be the D (6 bases). Germline V CDR1 and CDR2: SGHAT, FQNNGV. V lost 3 bases, J lost 2 bases, and 11 bases lay in between. The CDR3 length is 14 residues. The CDR3 DNA reads as TGTGCCAGCAGCTTCCAGGACTATACCTACGAGCAGTACTTC. Encoded protein: CASSFQDYTYEQYF.

This clonotype was recorded only once. The V gene is TRBV27, the J gene TRBJ1-1; no firm D call. The CDR3 is made up of 15 amino acids. The germline gives CDR1 MNHEY, CDR2 SMNVEV (reference sequence). V was pared by 7 bases and J by 2 bases, with 17 bases between. The CDR3 nucleotides are TGTGCCAGCAAGATCGCTCACAGCTTTAACACTGAAGCTTTCTTT. Its translation: CASKIAHSFNTEAFF.

This clonotype was seen a few times. The chain joins TRBV29-1 to TRBJ1-2; D gene unclear. V lost 5 bases and J 0 bases, leaving 16 bases between the germline ends. The CDR3 sequence is 15 residues long. Germline CDR1 SQVTM, CDR2 ANQGSEA. The CDR3 sequence: CSVLSEDLANYGYTF. In DNA form, the CDR3 reads TGCAGCGTTTTATCCGAGGACCTCGCTAACTATGGCTACACCTTC.

This clonotype was observed at least ten times. The chain links TRBV5-1 to TRBJ2-7; 8 nucleotides line up with TRBD1. Germline CDR1 is SGHRS and CDR2 is YFSETQ. Trimming at V came to 0 bases and at J to 4 bases, leaving 6 bases not matched to a gene. The CDR3 has 15 residues. The CDR3 DNA reads as TGCGCCAGCAGCTTGGTGGGGACAGGAGCTTACGAGCAGTACTTC. This sequence encodes CASSLVGTGAYEQYF.

At least ten counts were recorded for this clonotype. The CDR3 DNA follows: TGTGCCAGCAGCTTAGAAGGCTCGGCTCCGATAGAGACCCAGTACTTC. Protein product: CASSLEGSAPIETQYF. The chain has TRBV11-2 and TRBJ2-5; D is undetermined. This CDR3 region has 16 residues. V was clipped by 0 bases and J by 4 bases, with 15 bases between them. Germline-derived CDR1 and CDR2 are SGHAT and FQNNGV.

This clonotype was counted at least ten times. V is TRBV5-1 and J is TRBJ2-7, with D possibly TRBD2 on 5 matching bases. The CDR3 length is 14 residues. Germline V gene sequence: CDR1 SGHRS, CDR2 YFSETQ. Deletions cut 0 bases from V and 5 bases from J, with 12 bases between. The CDR3 nucleotides are TGCGCCAGCAGCTTGGTTGGGAGCCAAAACGAGCAGTACTTC. This gives the protein CASSLVGSQNEQYF.

This clonotype was seen many times. The CDR3 region is CASSLERGQPQHF. The CDR3 DNA reads TGTGCCAGCAGTCTTGAGCGAGGACAGCCCCAGCATTTT. J is TRBJ1-5 and V is TRBV12-3 or TRBV12-4, with D hard to call. Trimming shortened V by 5 bases and J by 7 bases, and 12 bases separated the two germline ends. This CDR3 is 13 amino acids long.

There are many counts of this clonotype. V usage is TRBV7-9 and J usage is TRBJ2-5; weak D call: TRBD2 (5 bases). The germline CDR1 and CDR2 sequences are SEHNR and FQNEAQ (reference sequence). The CDR3 is made up of 13 amino acids. Trimming took off 7 bases at V and 7 bases at J, with 16 bases between the two ends. CDR3 in amino acids: CASNSEVHGTQYF. The DNA of the CDR3 is TGTGCCAGCAACTCGGAGGTCCATGGGACCCAGTACTTC.

This clonotype showed up many times. The chain joins TRBV6-5 to TRBJ1-3; D unresolved. This CDR3 is built from 13 residues. V lost 4 bases, J lost 0 bases, and 4 bases lay in between. The germline gives CDR1 MNHEY, CDR2 SVGAGI. CDR3: CASSFISGNTIYF. DNA of the CDR3: TGTGCCAGCAGTTTCATCTCTGGAAACACCATATATTTT.

Ten or more counts support this clonotype. The J gene is TRBJ1-1, the V gene TRBV6-2 or TRBV6-3; D not resolved. Trimming stripped 2 bases from V and 1 base from J, with 8 bases between. The CDR3 has 14 amino acids. The germline gives CDR1 MNHEY, CDR2 SVGEGT. In nucleotides, the CDR3 is TGTGCCAGCAGTTACGTGCGACAGAACACTGAAGCTTTCTTT. Its translation is CASSYVRQNTEAFF.

The V gene is TRBV20-1, the J gene TRBJ2-7; 8 bases match TRBD1. CDR3 length: 13 residues. CDR1 is DFQATT, CDR2 SNEGSKA, per germline (reference sequence). With 4 bases clipped from V and 7 bases from J, the junction kept 9 bases outside the gene matches. The CDR3 protein is CSAKDRVEDEQYF. CDR3 coding DNA: TGCAGTGCTAAGGACAGGGTAGAGGATGAGCAGTACTTC.

The chain employs TRBV12-3 or TRBV12-4 and TRBJ1-5; no reliable D call. V lost 3 bases, J lost 4 bases, and 4 bases lay in between. This CDR3 spans 12 amino acids. DNA for the CDR3: TGTGCCAGCAGTTTTTTTAATCAGCCCCAGCATTTT. Protein product: CASSFFNQPQHF.

The table lists this clonotype with many counts. This chain connects TRBV20-1 to TRBJ2-7; D is unresolved. Germline V gene lookup returns CDR1 DFQATT and CDR2 SNEGSKA (reference sequence). The CDR3 loop spans 13 amino acids. The germline V and J ends were trimmed by 2 bases and 2 bases, with 10 bases remaining between them. DNA for the CDR3: TGCAGTGCTAGATCTGGTGGGGCCTACGAGCAGTACTTC. Its translation is CSARSGGAYEQYF.

This clonotype occurred many times. The chain uses TRBV11-2 and TRBJ2-2; D is perhaps TRBD1 (6 bases). CDR3 length: 13 residues. In germline, CDR1 is SGHAT, CDR2 FQNNGV. V was cut by 4 bases and J by 6 bases, with 9 bases left in between. The CDR3 spells CASSSQGPGELFF. DNA for the CDR3: TGTGCCAGCAGCTCACAGGGTCCCGGGGAGCTGTTTTTT.

In its sample, this clonotype was seen many times. The chain links TRBV20-1 to TRBJ1-2, with D tentatively TRBD1 (5 bases). V lost 2 bases and J 4 bases, leaving 11 bases between the germline ends. Germline V lookup: CDR1 DFQATT, CDR2 SNEGSKA (reference sequence). CDR3 length: 13 amino acids. DNA for the CDR3: TGCAGTGCTAGACCGGGACGGAGCTATGGCTACACCTTC. It encodes CSARPGRSYGYTF.

This clonotype was recorded at least ten times. This chain uses TRBV7-2 with TRBJ2-2; D might be TRBD2 (5 bases). Germline loops: CDR1 SGHTA, CDR2 FQGNSA. This CDR3 has 16 residues. Trimming pared 1 base from V and 2 bases from J, leaving 11 bases between. CDR3 in DNA: TGTGCCAGCAGCTTAGGGCTAGCCGTCAACACCGGGGAGCTGTTTTTT. It is translated as CASSLGLAVNTGELFF.

This clonotype was recorded at least ten times. The rearrangement joins TRBV30 to TRBJ1-6; D might be TRBD1 (6 bases). Per germline, CDR1 GTSNPN and CDR2 SVGIG (reference sequence). The V end lost 4 bases, the J end lost 6 bases, and 13 bases lay between the germline ends. This CDR3 is built from 14 residues. The CDR3 DNA is TGTGCCTGGACTTTCGACAGGACTAATTCACCCCTCCACTTT. As protein: CAWTFDRTNSPLHF.

Many counts were recorded for this clonotype. Lacking the conserved final phenylalanine or tryptophan, this CDR3 likely reflects a read error. The chain is built from TRBV7-2 and TRBJ2-5; 13 bases are a match to TRBD2. V gave up 7 bases and J gave up 1 base; unmatched junction bases: 6. In germline, CDR1 is SGHTA, CDR2 FQGNSA. This CDR3 contains 16 residues. The CDR3, as DNA: TGTGCCAGCAAATCGGGACTAGCGGGGTTCCAAGAGACCCAGTACCTC. Amino acid sequence: CASKSGLAGFQETQYL.

In its sample, this clonotype was seen many times. V gene TRBV6-2 or TRBV6-3 combines with J gene TRBJ1-1, with D uncertain. Germline V lookup: CDR1 MNHEY, CDR2 SVGEGT. The CDR3 totals 14 residues. V gave up 1 base and J gave up 2 bases, with 8 bases separating them. CDR3 sequence: CASSYLGPNTEAFF. CDR3 in DNA: TGTGCCAGCAGTTACTTGGGTCCTAACACTGAAGCTTTCTTT.

This clonotype was detected ten times or more. The V call is TRBV20-1, the J call TRBJ1-5; no reliable D call. Trimming took off 4 bases at V and 1 base at J, with 14 bases between the two ends. The germline gives CDR1 DFQATT, CDR2 SNEGSKA (reference sequence). This CDR3 comprises 15 residues. This CDR3 is CSAIGQLNSNQPQHF. The CDR3, as DNA: TGCAGTGCTATTGGGCAGTTAAACAGCAATCAGCCCCAGCATTTT.

At least ten counts were recorded for this clonotype. This chain uses TRBV19 with TRBJ2-5; D not certain. Trimming removed 5 bases at V and 2 bases at J, with 12 bases between. The CDR3 has 14 residues. CDR1 LNHDA and CDR2 SQIVND come from the germline V gene (reference sequence). CDR3 in amino acids: CASSAYSWQETQYF. Here the CDR3 DNA reads TGTGCCAGTAGTGCGTATTCTTGGCAAGAGACCCAGTACTTC.

Ten or more counts support this clonotype. The rearrangement links TRBV19 to TRBJ1-1; D unresolved. The ends were cut back, 9 bases at V and 4 bases at J, with 18 bases in the middle. CDR3 length: 14 residues. Germline loops: CDR1 LNHDA, CDR2 SQIVND (reference sequence). CDR3 sequence (DNA): TGTGCCAGCGGCCCCGGAGGTCGCCGCACTGAAGCTTTCTTT. Encoded protein: CASGPGGRRTEAFF. Looking up the rest from reference TRBV19 and TRBJ1-1 gives the full variable domain: DGGITQSPKYLFRKEGQNVTLSCEQNLNHDAMYWYRQDPGQGLRLIYYSQIVNDFQKGDIAEGYSVSREKKESFPLTVTSAQKNPTAFYLCASGPGGRRTEAFFGQGTRLTVV.

In this sample, this clonotype turned up many times. The CDR3 nucleotides are TGTGCCAGCAGTTTAACTAGCGGCACAGATACGCAGTATTTT. This encodes CASSLTSGTDTQYF. This rearrangement joins TRBV27 to TRBJ2-3; 7 bases map to TRBD2. CDR3 length equals 14 residues. Germline V gives CDR1 MNHEY, CDR2 SMNVEV (reference sequence). J gave up 1 base and V 2 bases, and 0 bases lay outside the gene matches.